This TCR beta chain was sequenced during a study of T cell changes during pregnancy in multiple sclerosis. Some clones are missing from TCRdb's copy, which holds only in-frame ones; the method was immunoSEQ multiplex PCR. Among 30,000 to 35,000 clones listed, approximately 90% were seen once. The V end lost 3 bases, the J end lost 6 bases, and 10 bases lay between the germline ends. Germline V gene lookup returns CDR1 SGDLS and CDR2 YYNGEE. The CDR3 is 12 amino acids. This clone turned up a few times. The gene calls are TRBV9 and TRBJ2-7; no reliable D call. The receptor was derived from a female donor with multiple sclerosis, enrolled in a pregnancy study. Sequences were derived from CD8+ T cells from peripheral blood mononuclear cells, sampled before pregnancy. In nucleotides, the CDR3 is TGTGCCAGCAGCGCCGACACGGCCGAGCAGTACTTC. Its translation is CASSADTAEQYF.